One and the same sample provided the 5 T cell receptor beta chains below, sequenced in a study of siplizumab effects on memory and regulatory T cells. Clones were read by immunoSEQ multiplex PCR, and TCRdb kept only the in-frame ones, dropping some. The sample contains some 120,000 clones, around 94% of which appear only once. Sequencing input: non-Treg CD4+ T cells sorted from blood. These receptors originate from a human donor in good health.

This clone was recorded once. The chain links TRBV9 to TRBJ2-7, with 7 bases lining up with TRBD1. This CDR3 is built from 14 residues. V was pared by 0 bases and J by 2 bases, with 2 bases of the junction left unmatched. Germline CDR1 SGDLS, CDR2 YYNGEE. The CDR3: CASSVGQGAYEQYF. For the CDR3, the DNA is TGTGCCAGCAGCGTAGGGCAGGGGGCCTACGAGCAGTACTTC. Full variable domain (missing parts from reference TRBV9 and TRBJ2-7): DSGVTQTPKHLITATGQRVTLRCSPRSGDLSVYWYQQSLDQGLQFLIQYYNGEERAKGNILERFSAQQFPDLHSELNLSSLELGDSALYFCASSVGQGAYEQYFGPGTRLTVT.

The V call is TRBV7-9, the J call TRBJ2-1; D gene ambiguous. Trimming left V 6 bases short and J 13 bases short, with 16 bases between. Per germline, CDR1 SEHNR and CDR2 FQNEAQ (reference sequence). The CDR3 length is 12 residues. CDR3 coding DNA: TGTGCCAGCAGTCAAGAGGTGAAAAGTCAGTTCTTC. Protein product: CASSQEVKSQFF. Looking up the rest from reference TRBV7-9 and TRBJ2-1 gives the full variable domain: DTGVSQNPRHKITKRGQNVTFRCDPISEHNRLYWYRQTLGQGPEFLTYFQNEAQLEKSRLLSDRFSAERPKGSFSTLEIQRTEQGDSAMYLCASSQEVKSQFFGPGTRLTVL.

The chain uses TRBV5-1 and TRBJ1-6; a possible D gene is TRBD1 (6 bases). This CDR3 has 16 amino acids. The germline V gene encodes CDR1 SGHRS and CDR2 YFSETQ. The V end was cut by 3 bases, the J end by 10 bases, with 20 bases between. The CDR3 reads CASSSPRGRTGSPLHF. The CDR3 DNA follows: TGCGCCAGCAGCTCCCCCCGGGGGCGAACGGGATCACCCCTCCACTTT.

The chain uses TRBV7-3 and TRBJ2-2; maybe TRBD1 (5 bases). V lost 3 bases and J lost 7, with 12 bases in between. Germline V gene data show CDR1 as SGHTA and CDR2 as FQGTGA. The CDR3 has 14 residues. This CDR3 reads CASSFVRDSGELFF. The CDR3 DNA is TGTGCCAGCAGCTTCGTCAGGGATAGCGGGGAGCTGTTTTTT. Supplemented by reference TRBV7-3 and TRBJ2-2, the full variable domain reads GAGVSQTPSNKVTEKGKYVELRCDPISGHTALYWYRQSLGQGPEFLIYFQGTGAADDSGLPNDRFFAVRPEGSVSTLKIQRTERGDSAVYLCASSFVRDSGELFFGEGSRLTVL.

This chain uses TRBV5-4 with TRBJ1-2, with 7 bases lining up with TRBD1. Germline CDR1 is SGHNT and CDR2 is YYREEE (reference sequence). J lost 4 bases, V lost 6 bases, and 9 bases had no gene match. This CDR3 contains 14 residues. The CDR3 DNA sequence: TGTGCCAGCATTAAACAGGGGTTTAGCTATGGCTACACCTTC. Translated: CASIKQGFSYGYTF.